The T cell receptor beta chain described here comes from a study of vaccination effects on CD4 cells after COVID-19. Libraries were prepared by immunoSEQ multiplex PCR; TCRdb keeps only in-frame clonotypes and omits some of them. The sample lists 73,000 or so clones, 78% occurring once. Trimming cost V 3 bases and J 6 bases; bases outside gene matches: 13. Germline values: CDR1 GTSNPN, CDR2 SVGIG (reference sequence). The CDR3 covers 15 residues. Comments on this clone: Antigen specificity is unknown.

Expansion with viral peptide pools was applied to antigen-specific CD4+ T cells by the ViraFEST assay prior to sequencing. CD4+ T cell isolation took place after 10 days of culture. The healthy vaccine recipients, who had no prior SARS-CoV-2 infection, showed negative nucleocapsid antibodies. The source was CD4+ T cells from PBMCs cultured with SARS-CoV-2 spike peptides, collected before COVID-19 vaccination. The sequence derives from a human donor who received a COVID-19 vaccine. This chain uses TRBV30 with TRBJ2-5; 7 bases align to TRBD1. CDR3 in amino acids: CAWRVTGESWQTQYF. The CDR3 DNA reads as TGTGCCTGGAGAGTTACAGGGGAGAGCTGGCAGACCCAGTACTTC.